A single sample gave rise to the 10 T cell receptor beta chains below, sequenced in a study of T cell responses to AZD1222 COVID-19 vaccine. Clones were sequenced by immunoSEQ multiplex PCR, and TCRdb holds only the in-frame ones, with some missing. The sample lists more than 95,000 clones; roughly 91% were seen once. Sequencing used peripheral blood, obtained on day 0 of MenACWY control vaccination. The receptors shown here come from an adult in good health.

The chain links TRBV5-6 to TRBJ2-7, with 10 bases that match TRBD1. The V gene's germline CDR1 is SGHDT and CDR2 YYEEEE. V was pared by 2 bases and J by 3 bases, with 5 bases of the junction left unmatched. The CDR3 spans 15 residues. The CDR3 here is CASSLGDRGFYEQYV. CDR3 bases: TGTGCCAGCAGCTTAGGGGACAGGGGATTCTACGAGCAGTACGTC.

In its sample, this clone was seen once. The chain joins TRBV7-9 to TRBJ1-2; 8 positions agree with TRBD1. The CDR3 sequence is 14 residues long. Trimming took 1 base from V and 6 from J; bases not matched to a gene: 4. CDR1 is SEHNR and CDR2 is FQNEAQ in the germline V gene (reference sequence). For the CDR3, the DNA is TGTGCCAGCAGCTTAGAGGCAGGGGGCCATGGCTACACCTTC. Protein product: CASSLEAGGHGYTF.

V is TRBV3-1 (or the pseudogene TRBV3-2) and J is TRBJ1-6; 7 nucleotides match TRBD1. The V gene end was trimmed by 4 bases and the J gene end by 10 bases; junction bases not matched to a gene: 7. The CDR3 is made up of 14 amino acids. Germline-derived CDR1 and CDR2 are LGHDT and YNNKEL (reference sequence). The CDR3 sequence: CASSLDRQGSPLHF. The CDR3 DNA follows: TGTGCCAGCAGCCTCGACCGACAGGGCTCACCCCTCCACTTT.

The chain recombines TRBV15 with TRBJ1-2, with D possibly TRBD1 on 5 matching bases. Deletions cut 2 bases from V and 0 bases from J, with 16 bases between. The CDR3 contains 17 residues. Germline V gene data show CDR1 as LNHNV and CDR2 as YYDKDF (reference sequence). In DNA, the CDR3 is TGTGCCACCAGCAGAAAGCGGGAGGGGCCGTCTAACTATGGCTACACCTTC. Residues: CATSRKREGPSNYGYTF.

The chain recombines TRBV19 with TRBJ2-5; 8 bases match TRBD1. Trimming took 6 bases from V and 2 from J; bases not matched to a gene: 8. The CDR3 is made up of 15 amino acids. CDR1 and CDR2 from the germline V gene are LNHDA and SQIVND (reference sequence). CDR3 DNA sequence: TGTGCCAGTAGACCAGACAGGGGTGGGCAAGAGACCCAGTACTTC. Translation gives CASRPDRGGQETQYF.

V is TRBV6-5 and J is TRBJ2-5; D possibly corresponds to TRBD2 (6 bases). The CDR3 is made up of 15 amino acids. The V end lost 7 bases, the J end lost 5 bases, and 20 bases lay between the germline ends. Germline assignment: CDR1 MNHEY and CDR2 SVGAGI. The CDR3 loop is CASTRYRRGRETQYF. The CDR3, as DNA: TGTGCCAGCACCCGGTACCGGAGGGGTAGGGAGACCCAGTACTTC.

The V and J genes are TRBV28 and TRBJ2-7; 10 positions agree with TRBD1. CDR1 MDHEN and CDR2 SYDVKM come from the germline V gene. J was trimmed by 6 bases and V by 6 bases; bases with no gene match: 14. This CDR3 has 16 residues. In nucleotides, the CDR3 is TGTGCCAGCAGCCAATCTCCTAGTGACAGGGGGCTCGAGCAGTACGTC. Translating it yields CASSQSPSDRGLEQYV.

The chain carries TRBV5-8 and TRBJ1-3, with 8 bases that match TRBD1. Germline V gene lookup returns CDR1 SGHTS and CDR2 YDEGEE. The CDR3 is 16 amino acids. J was trimmed by 2 bases and V by 1 base; bases with no gene match: 5. The CDR3 here is CASSLQGARTGNTIYF. The CDR3 nucleotides are TGTGCCAGCAGCTTGCAGGGGGCGCGAACTGGAAACACCATATATTTT.

The V and J genes are TRBV11-2 and TRBJ2-3; D uncertain. Trimming took off 1 base at V and 4 bases at J, with 9 bases between the two ends. Per germline, CDR1 SGHAT and CDR2 FQNNGV. The CDR3 runs to 14 residues. The CDR3 DNA reads TGTGCCAGCAGCTTAGTCCTTCTGGCAGATACGCAGTATTTT. Amino acid sequence: CASSLVLLADTQYF.

The CDR3, as DNA: TGTGCCAGCAGTTACGCGGCCCTGGGGGGCTACACCTTC. Translation: CASSYAALGGYTF. V gene TRBV6-5 combines with J gene TRBJ1-2, with unresolved D. The ends were cut back, 2 bases at V and 8 bases at J, with 12 bases in the middle. Germline V CDR1 and CDR2: MNHEY, SVGAGI. The CDR3 is 13 amino acids.